The 22 T cell receptor delta chains below were found in one sample sequenced in a study of gamma-delta chains in newborns, infants, children. TCRdb applied CATT to the reads for clone calling. Here the sample spans about 5,400 delta-chain clones, around 18% being singletons. Source material: blood. The receptors were sampled from a child who was a newborn, infant or young child, either healthy, febrile or measles-vaccinated (not recorded which).

This clone is classed as medium-sized. The chain is built from TRDV2 and TRDJ1, with TRDD3 matching over 8 bases. The CDR3 has 17 amino acids. With 0 bases clipped from V and 4 bases from J, the junction kept 12 bases outside the gene matches. CDR1 GEAIGNYY and CDR2 EKD come from the germline V gene. The CDR3 loop reads CACDTAVAGGHRDKLIF. The DNA for the CDR3 is TGTGCCTGTGACACCGCGGTAGCTGGGGGACATCGCGATAAACTCATCTTT.

This clone was found a few times. One end of the junction is discordant with germline, which a read error may explain. The chain is built from TRDV2 and TRDJ2; D is uncertain. The germline CDR1 and CDR2 sequences are GEAIGNYY and EKD. The CDR3 runs to 16 residues. This CDR3 reads CACDTVWESLTAPLFF. The CDR3 nucleotides are TGTGCCTGTGACACCGTGTGGGAATCTTTGACAGCACCACTCTTCTTT.

In this sample, this clone is medium-sized. The chain recombines TRDV1 with TRDJ1, with TRDD3 matching over 7 bases. The CDR3 length is 18 residues. V lost 0 bases to trimming and J lost 8 bases; unmatched junction nucleotides: 18. Germline assignment: CDR1 TSWWSYY and CDR2 QGS. The CDR3 DNA reads as TGTGCTCTTGGGGAACTCCCCCTACTCTGGGGGTACCGGGGGAAACTCATCTTT. Amino acids: CALGELPLLWGYRGKLIF.

This clone has just a few counts. The J gene is given as TRDJ1, and the V gene is not called; the listed D gene, TRDD3, was not tested against the DNA. This CDR3 is built from 16 residues. The DNA for the CDR3 is TGTGCCTGTGACACTCCGTGGGGGACCCCCACCGATACACTCATCTTT. It codes for CACDTPWGTPTDTLIF.

A remark on this clone: The junction shows a germline mismatch at one end, possibly a read error. This chain links TRDV2 with TRDJ3; 9 bases align to TRDD3. Germline matching of the DNA provided the J gene here, since TCRdb leaves it blank. CDR1 and CDR2 from the germline V gene are GEAIGNYY and EKD. This CDR3 region has 23 residues. Here the CDR3 DNA reads TGTGCCCGTGACACACTGGGGGTACTGGGGGACGGAGATAGCTCCTGGGACATCCGACAGATGTTTTTC. Protein product: CARDTLGVLGDGDSSWDIRQMFF.

V is TRDV1 and J is TRDJ1; 10 bases map to TRDD3. The J gene, absent from TCRdb, was called here by matching the DNA to germline. The germline gives CDR1 TSWWSYY, CDR2 QGS. CDR3 length: 24 amino acids. V shed 4 bases and J 1 base; nucleotides not matched to a gene: 30. The CDR3 region has the DNA TGTGCTCTTGGGGGCCTTCGTCCCGCAACCGCGGTACTGGGGGATGCCGCGTTCACCGATAAACTCATCTTT. Translated: CALGGLRPATAVLGDAAFTDKLIF.

The V gene is TRDV2, the J gene TRDJ1, with TRDD3 as a possible D gene (5 bases). The ends were cut back, 1 base at V and 0 bases at J, with 17 bases in the middle. The CDR3 extends over 17 amino acids. Germline assignment: CDR1 GEAIGNYY and CDR2 EKD. The CDR3 here is CACDTIGGLAYTDKLIF. Written as DNA, the CDR3 is TGTGCCTGTGACACGATAGGGGGGCTCGCGTACACCGATAAACTCATCTTT.

This chain joins TRDV2 and TRDJ3, with a tentative D call TRDD2 (5 bases). V was trimmed by 0 bases and J by 5 bases, leaving 19 bases between them. The germline V gene has CDR1 GEAIGNYY and CDR2 EKD. The CDR3 has 19 amino acids. The DNA for the CDR3 is TGTGCCTGTGACACCGCGTTGCCCTACGGGTCCCGGGACACCCGACAGATGTTTTTC. As protein: CACDTALPYGSRDTRQMFF.

About this clone: Possible read error: a much larger clone is one base away. This chain connects TRDV2 to TRDJ3, with 12 nucleotides matching TRDD3. The J gene, not given by TCRdb, was assigned here from a germline match of the nucleotide sequence. Germline V gene lookup returns CDR1 GEAIGNYY and CDR2 EKD. CDR3 size: 20 residues. The CDR3 loop is CACDTVWGIRGSWDTRKMFF. CDR3 nucleotide sequence: TGTGCCTGTGACACCGTCTGGGGGATACGTGGCTCCTGGGACACCCGAAAGATGTTTTTC.

This clone turned up a few times. A read error may explain this, as a much larger clone is one base away. The chain links TRDV2 to TRDJ3, with D perhaps matching TRDD2 or TRDD3 (5 bases each). CDR3 size: 17 residues. Looked up from germline, CDR1 is GEAIGNYY and CDR2 is EKD. The CDR3 bases are TGTGCCTGTGACCCCCTCCCCGGTTCCTGGGACACCCGACAGACGTTTTTC. Residues: CACDPLPGSWDTRQTFF.

This clone was seen a handful of times. The rearrangement links TRDV1 to TRDJ1; D gene unclear. Germline V gene sequence: CDR1 TSWWSYY, CDR2 QGS. The CDR3 covers 22 residues. Trimming removed 2 bases at V and 0 bases at J, with 31 bases between. This chain's CDR3 is CALGERSFSVPWAERYTDKLIF. The CDR3 DNA reads TGTGCTCTTGGGGAAAGGTCCTTTAGCGTCCCTTGGGCAGAACGGTACACCGATAAACTCATCTTT.

Sample share makes this clone medium-sized. Other DNA variants within this sample encode the same CDR3. The chain couples TRDV2 to TRDJ3; 8 positions match TRDD3. Germline CDR1 and CDR2: GEAIGNYY and EKD. The CDR3 consists of 19 residues. J gave up 0 bases and V 3 bases, and 9 bases lay outside the gene matches. The CDR3 protein is CACDVLGAASSWDTRQMFF. CDR3 coding DNA: TGTGCCTGTGACGTACTGGGGGCCGCTAGCTCCTGGGACACCCGACAGATGTTTTTC.

The rearrangement uses TRDV1 and TRDJ1, with 9 bases aligning to TRDD2. Germline V CDR1 and CDR2: TSWWSYY, QGS. CDR3 size: 25 residues. J gave up 0 bases and V 4 bases, and 33 bases lay outside the gene matches. The CDR3 region is CALGGAFLRIGGPELGYPYTDKLIF. CDR3 in DNA: TGTGCTCTTGGGGGAGCCTTCCTACGAATTGGGGGACCCGAACTTGGATACCCGTACACCGATAAACTCATCTTT.

This clone was observed a few times. A junction end diverges from the germline sequence, so it may reflect a read error. This chain uses TRDV1 with TRDJ1, with 9 bases aligning to TRDD3. The J gene, missing from TCRdb, was assigned here through DNA to germline matching. Germline lookup yields CDR1 TSWWSYY and CDR2 QGS. This CDR3 has 20 amino acids. CDR3 sequence: CAIGAPRRTPGGILGDKLIF. The CDR3 nucleotides read TGTGCTATTGGGGCTCCTAGGAGGACCCCTGGGGGGATACTTGGCGATAAACTCATCTTT.

V and J are TRDV2 and TRDJ1, with D unresolved. Matching the DNA to germline supplied the J gene, which TCRdb does not give. Germline V gene lookup returns CDR1 GEAIGNYY and CDR2 EKD. V gave up 0 bases and J gave up 0 bases, with 16 bases separating them. The CDR3 extends over 17 amino acids. For the CDR3, the DNA is TGTGCCTGTGACACCATTGCCGGGACGGGGTACACCGATAAACTCATCTTT. Translation gives CACDTIAGTGYTDKLIF.

This clone has only a few counts. This may stem from a read error, because a much larger clone lies one nucleotide away. The chain employs TRDV2 and TRDJ1, with 10 bases identical to TRDD3. TCRdb carries no J gene annotation; the J gene was assigned here by matching the DNA with germline. The CDR3 spans 18 residues. Germline loops: CDR1 GEAIGNYY, CDR2 EKD. V lost 0 bases, J lost 4 bases, and 13 bases stayed unmatched. Written as DNA, the CDR3 is TGTGCCTGTGACACCGTATCAAACGGGGGGATACGTGACGATAAACTCATCTTT. Translating it yields CACDTVSNGGIRDDKLIF.

V usage is TRDV2 and J usage is TRDJ3, with TRDD3 as a possible D gene (6 bases). The CDR3 is made up of 20 amino acids. The V gene's germline CDR1 is GEAIGNYY and CDR2 EKD. The V gene lost 0 bases and the J gene lost 0 bases, with 17 bases spanning the gap. The CDR3 DNA reads as TGTGCCTGTGACACCGTAAGGTCCGGGGGGAGCTCCTGGGACACCCGACAGATGTTTTTC. Amino acid sequence: CACDTVRSGGSSWDTRQMFF.

The chain has TRDV1 and TRDJ1, with 10 nucleotides matching TRDD3. Germline V lookup: CDR1 TSWWSYY, CDR2 QGS. J was trimmed by 0 bases and V by 4 bases; bases with no gene match: 8. This CDR3 contains 17 residues. CDR3 in DNA: TGTGCTCTTGGGGCGTTCCCACTGGGGGATCACACCGATAAACTCATCTTT. This translates into CALGAFPLGDHTDKLIF.

This clone is medium-sized within its sample. The chain joins TRDV2 to TRDJ1; TRDD3 matches 11 bases. The CDR3 extends over 14 amino acids. Germline CDR1 GEAIGNYY, CDR2 EKD. V gave up 0 bases and J gave up 8 bases; unmatched junction bases: 4. CDR3 sequence: CACDTLGDTGKLIF. CDR3 sequence (DNA): TGTGCCTGTGACACCCTGGGGGATACCGGGAAACTCATCTTT.

As for this clone: This could be a read error, since a much larger clone is one nucleotide away. This chain uses TRDV2 with TRDJ1, with 11 bases matching TRDD3. The J gene is absent in TCRdb and was assigned here via DNA matching to germline. Germline CDR1 GEAIGNYY, CDR2 EKD. The CDR3 has 17 residues. The trim removed 0 bases at V and 7 bases at J, leaving 12 bases unmatched. This chain's CDR3 is CACDTGRVGDTIGKLIF. The CDR3 DNA reads TGTGCCTGTGACACCGGGAGAGTGGGGGATACGATTGGTAAACTCATCTTT.

The chain uses TRDV1 and TRDJ1; TRDD2 matches 8 bases. CDR1 TSWWSYY and CDR2 QGS come from the germline V gene. The CDR3 is 23 residues long. V was pared by 0 bases and J by 0 bases, with 24 bases of the junction left unmatched. The CDR3 bases are TGTGCTCTTGGGGAACTTCTTCCTACACGACCCCATAATGGGCCCGAGGACACCGATAAACTCATCTTT. The encoded protein is CALGELLPTRPHNGPEDTDKLIF.

This clone was picked up a small number of times. The chain has TRAV29/DV5 and TRDJ1; D may be TRDD3 (5 bases). TCRdb lists no J gene, so it was determined here by aligning the DNA to germline. The V gene lost 1 base and the J gene lost 5 bases, with 18 bases spanning the gap. CDR3 length: 15 residues. Germline V gene data show CDR1 as NSMFDY and CDR2 as ISSIKDK. CDR3 in amino acids: CAASTYHRRGDKLIF. CDR3 DNA: TGTGCAGCAAGCACTTACCATCGGCGGGGAGATAAACTCATCTTT.